This TCR beta chain is from a study of T cell responses to AZD1222 COVID-19 vaccine. The germline V gene encodes CDR1 LGHNT and CDR2 FRNRAP. The length of the CDR3 is 14 residues. Trimming took 7 bases from V and 2 from J; bases not matched to a gene: 5. The table lists this clone with a count of one. Some clones are missing from TCRdb's copy, which holds only in-frame ones; the method was immunoSEQ multiplex PCR. Of some 150,000 clones listed, more than 75% were seen once; the top ten hold around 4.1%. This TCR came from an adult in good health. This chain connects TRBV12-5 to TRBJ1-5; 7 bases match TRBD1. Material: peripheral blood, obtained on day 0 of MenACWY control vaccination. For the CDR3, the DNA is TGTGCTAGTGCCCAAACAGGGGGCAATCAGCCCCAGCATTTT. Protein sequence: CASAQTGGNQPQHF.